Presented here are 6 T cell receptor beta chains from one specimen sequenced in a study of T cell responses to AZD1222 COVID-19 vaccine. The method was immunoSEQ multiplex PCR; TCRdb's version includes in-frame clones alone and lacks a portion of them. This sample has 100,000 or so clones, with 87% found just once. Sequenced here: peripheral blood, sampled on day 0 of AZD1222 vaccination. These receptors all come from an adult in good health.

The gene calls are TRBV9 and TRBJ2-3; 7 bases map to TRBD1. The germline V gene has CDR1 SGDLS and CDR2 YYNGEE. The CDR3 loop spans 14 amino acids. The trim removed 4 bases at V and 7 bases at J, leaving 9 bases unmatched. The CDR3: CASSKTTGFNTQYF. CDR3 coding DNA: TGTGCCAGCAGCAAAACGACAGGGTTTAATACGCAGTATTTT.

The chain carries TRBV4-1 and TRBJ1-5; TRBD1 matches at 9 bases. CDR1 and CDR2 from the germline V gene are MGHRA and YSYEKL. V was pared by 4 bases and J by 3 bases, with 10 bases of the junction left unmatched. The CDR3 covers 17 residues. The DNA of the CDR3 is TGCGCCAGCAGCCCTAGTACCGGGACAGGGCTCAATCAGCCCCAGCATTTT. It codes for CASSPSTGTGLNQPQHF.

The chain has TRBV4-3 and TRBJ2-7; TRBD2 matches at 7 bases. Trimming at V came to 0 bases and at J to 9 bases, leaving 5 bases not matched to a gene. Germline CDR1 is LGHNA and CDR2 is YSLEER. This CDR3 is 13 amino acids long. CDR3 residues: CASSQDSGGGQYF. CDR3 bases: TGCGCCAGCAGCCAAGATTCGGGGGGTGGGCAGTACTTC.

This clone was observed a handful of times. The CDR3 sequence: CASSFPRSGLNGETQYF. CDR3 DNA: TGTGCCAGCAGCTTTCCCAGGTCGGGTCTAAATGGGGAGACCCAGTACTTC. The V call is TRBV7-2, the J call TRBJ2-5; D unclear. From germline, CDR1 is SGHTA and CDR2 FQGNSA. V lost 3 bases to trimming and J lost 5 bases, with 22 bases between them. The CDR3 runs 17 residues.

V gene TRBV5-4 combines with J gene TRBJ1-1, with TRBD1 as a possible D gene (6 bases). Trimming shortened V by 4 bases and J by 0 bases, and 13 bases separated the two germline ends. From germline, CDR1 is SGHNT and CDR2 YYREEE (reference sequence). The CDR3 consists of 15 residues. The CDR3 loop reads CASSPGAGMNTEAFF. For the CDR3, the DNA is TGTGCCAGCAGCCCGGGGGCCGGGATGAACACTGAAGCTTTCTTT.

The chain joins TRBV18 to TRBJ1-4; D not certain. Germline V CDR1 and CDR2: KGHSH, LQKENI. The CDR3 consists of 15 residues. Trimming shortened V by 2 bases and J by 4 bases, and 11 bases separated the two germline ends. CDR3 sequence reads: CASSPEARGNEKLFF. In nucleotides, the CDR3 is TGTGCCAGCTCACCAGAGGCACGGGGTAATGAAAAACTGTTTTTT.